The 7 T cell receptor beta chains listed next were all sequenced from one sample in a study of cytomegalovirus exposure and HLA in healthy donors. PCR employed 60 Vbeta and 13 Jbeta primers. Assay used: immunoSEQ multiplex PCR; TCRdb lists only in-frame clones, some missing. The profile covers over 100,000 clones, with about 60% appearing a single time and approximately 9.1% taken by the ten largest. Sequencing was carried out using PBMCs. The source of these receptors is a man aged 40-55 years in good health and CMV-seropositive.

This clone was found a few times. V is TRBV2 and J is TRBJ1-4; 8 bases map to TRBD1. Germline lookup yields CDR1 SNHLY and CDR2 FYNNEI. V lost 6 bases to trimming and J lost 8 bases; unmatched junction nucleotides: 8. This CDR3 has 14 residues. The DNA of the CDR3 is TGTGCCAGCAGGATAACAGGGGGTGGCGAAAAACTGTTTTTT. Its translation is CASRITGGGEKLFF. The entire variable domain, with the rest obtained from reference TRBV2 and TRBJ1-4, is as follows: EPEVTQTPSHQVTQMGQEVILRCVPISNHLYFYWYRQILGQKVEFLVSFYNNEISEKSEIFDDQFSVERPDGSNFTLKIRSTKLEDSAMYFCASRITGGGEKLFFGSGTQLSVL.

The V call is TRBV12-2, the J call TRBJ1-3. TRBV12-2 is a pseudogene segment. The CDR3 spans 15 residues. This CDR3 reads CASRLEGVGGNTIYF. The CDR3 region has the DNA TGTGCAAGTCGCTTAGAGGGAGTTGGGGGAAACACCATATATTTT.

The table lists this clone with a count of one. The V call is TRBV9, the J call TRBJ2-1; D remains ambiguous. The germline V gene has CDR1 SGDLS and CDR2 YYNGEE. V was shortened by 4 bases and J by 1 base, with 18 bases between the two germline ends. The CDR3 runs 17 residues. The CDR3 protein is CASSLQVVYGSYNEQFF. The CDR3 DNA follows: TGTGCCAGCAGCCTTCAGGTGGTTTACGGATCCTACAATGAGCAGTTCTTC.

The chain carries TRBV7-2 and TRBJ2-7; possible D gene TRBD2, 6 bases. Germline V CDR1 and CDR2: SGHTA, FQGNSA. This CDR3 contains 14 residues. Trimming left V 1 base short and J 3 bases short, with 10 bases between. Here the CDR3 reads CASSLGVSGYEQYF. In nucleotides, the CDR3 is TGTGCCAGCAGCTTAGGTGTTAGCGGCTACGAGCAGTACTTC.

This clone was recorded a few times. This chain links TRBV6-1 with TRBJ2-1; the match to TRBD2 covers 7 bases. V lost 6 bases to trimming and J lost 1 base; unmatched junction nucleotides: 6. This CDR3 region has 15 residues. Germline CDR1 and CDR2: MNHNS and SASEGT. The DNA for the CDR3 is TGTGCCAGCAGCCGTACTAGCGTATCCTACAATGAGCAGTTCTTC. As protein: CASSRTSVSYNEQFF.

The chain is built from TRBV6-5 and TRBJ1-3; D unresolved. V lost 0 bases, J lost 8 bases, and 14 bases lay in between. Germline V lookup: CDR1 MNHEY, CDR2 SVGAGI. This CDR3 is 15 amino acids long. CDR3: CASSYSYDTVDTIYF. The CDR3 region has the DNA TGTGCCAGCAGTTACTCCTATGACACGGTAGACACCATATATTTT.

The rearrangement joins TRBV27 to TRBJ1-2; 11 nucleotides agree with TRBD1. This CDR3 has 16 amino acids. With V trimmed by 5 bases and J by 4 bases, 9 bases remained unmatched. The germline V gene encodes CDR1 MNHEY and CDR2 SMNVEV (reference sequence). Written as DNA, the CDR3 is TGTGCCAGCAGTCTCTCCGGGACAGGGGGGACCTATGGCTACACCTTC. Protein sequence: CASSLSGTGGTYGYTF.